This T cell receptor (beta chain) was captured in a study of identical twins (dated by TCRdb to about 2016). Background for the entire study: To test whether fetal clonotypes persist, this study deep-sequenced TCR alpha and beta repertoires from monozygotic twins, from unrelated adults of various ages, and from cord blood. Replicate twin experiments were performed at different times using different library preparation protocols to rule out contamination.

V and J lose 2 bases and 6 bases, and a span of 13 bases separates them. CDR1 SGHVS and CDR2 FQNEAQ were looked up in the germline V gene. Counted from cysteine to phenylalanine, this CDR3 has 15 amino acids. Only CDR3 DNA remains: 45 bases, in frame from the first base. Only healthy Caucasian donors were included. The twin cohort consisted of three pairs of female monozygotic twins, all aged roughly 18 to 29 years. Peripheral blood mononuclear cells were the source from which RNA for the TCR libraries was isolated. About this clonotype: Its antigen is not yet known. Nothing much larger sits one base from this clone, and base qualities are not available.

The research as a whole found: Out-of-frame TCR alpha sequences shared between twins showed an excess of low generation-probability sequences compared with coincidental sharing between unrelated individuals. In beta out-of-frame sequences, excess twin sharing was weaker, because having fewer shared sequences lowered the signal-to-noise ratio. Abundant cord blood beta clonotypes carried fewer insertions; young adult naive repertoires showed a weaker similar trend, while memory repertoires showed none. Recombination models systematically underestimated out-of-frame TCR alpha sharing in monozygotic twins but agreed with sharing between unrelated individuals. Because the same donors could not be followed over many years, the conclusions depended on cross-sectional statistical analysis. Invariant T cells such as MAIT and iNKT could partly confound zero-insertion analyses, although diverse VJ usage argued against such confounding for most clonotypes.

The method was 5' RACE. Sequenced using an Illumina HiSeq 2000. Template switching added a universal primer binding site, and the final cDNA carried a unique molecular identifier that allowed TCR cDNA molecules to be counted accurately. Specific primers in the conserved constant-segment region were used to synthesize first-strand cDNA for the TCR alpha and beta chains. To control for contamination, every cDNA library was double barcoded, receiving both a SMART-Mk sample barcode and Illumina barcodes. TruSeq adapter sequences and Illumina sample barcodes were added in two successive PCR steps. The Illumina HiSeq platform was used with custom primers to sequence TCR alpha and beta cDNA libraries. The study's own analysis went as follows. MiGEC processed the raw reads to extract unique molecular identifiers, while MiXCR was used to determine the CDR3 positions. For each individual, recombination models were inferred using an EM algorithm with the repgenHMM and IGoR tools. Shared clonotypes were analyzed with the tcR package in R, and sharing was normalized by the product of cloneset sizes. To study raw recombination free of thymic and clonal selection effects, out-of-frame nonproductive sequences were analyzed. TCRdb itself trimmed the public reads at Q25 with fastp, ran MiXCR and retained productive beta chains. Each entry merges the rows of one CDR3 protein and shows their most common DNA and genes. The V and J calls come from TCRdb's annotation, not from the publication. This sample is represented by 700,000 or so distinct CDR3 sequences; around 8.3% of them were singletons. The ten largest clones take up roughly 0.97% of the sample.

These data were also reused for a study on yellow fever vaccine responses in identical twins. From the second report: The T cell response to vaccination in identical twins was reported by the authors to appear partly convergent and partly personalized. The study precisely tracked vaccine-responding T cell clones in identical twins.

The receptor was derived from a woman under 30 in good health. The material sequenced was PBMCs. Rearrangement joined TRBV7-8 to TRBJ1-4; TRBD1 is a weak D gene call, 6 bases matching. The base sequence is TGTGCCAGCAGCTTATTTCCCCGGACAGATGAAAAACTGTTTTTT. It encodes CASSLFPRTDEKLFF.